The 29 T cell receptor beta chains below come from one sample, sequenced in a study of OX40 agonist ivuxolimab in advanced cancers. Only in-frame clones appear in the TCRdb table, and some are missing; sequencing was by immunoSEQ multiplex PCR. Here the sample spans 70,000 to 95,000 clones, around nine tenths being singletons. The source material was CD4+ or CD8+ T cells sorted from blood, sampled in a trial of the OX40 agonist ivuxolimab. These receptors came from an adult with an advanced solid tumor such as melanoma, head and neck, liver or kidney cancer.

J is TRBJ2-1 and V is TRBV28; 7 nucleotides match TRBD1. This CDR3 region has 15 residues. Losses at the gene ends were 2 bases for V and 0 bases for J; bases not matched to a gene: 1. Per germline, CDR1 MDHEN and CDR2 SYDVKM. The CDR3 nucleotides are TGTGCCAGCAGTTTACAGGGGGACTCCTACAATGAGCAGTTCTTC. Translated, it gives CASSLQGDSYNEQFF.

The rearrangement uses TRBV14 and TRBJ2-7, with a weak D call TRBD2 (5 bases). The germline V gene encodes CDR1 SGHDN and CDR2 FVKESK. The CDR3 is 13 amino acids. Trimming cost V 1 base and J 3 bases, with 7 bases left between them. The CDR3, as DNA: TGTGCCAGCAGCCAAGGGACTTTCTACGAGCAGTACTTC. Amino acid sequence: CASSQGTFYEQYF.

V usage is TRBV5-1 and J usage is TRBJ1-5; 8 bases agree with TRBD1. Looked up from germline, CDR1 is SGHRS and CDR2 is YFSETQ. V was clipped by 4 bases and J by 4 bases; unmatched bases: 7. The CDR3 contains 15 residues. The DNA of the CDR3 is TGCGCCAGCAGCAAGACAGGGGACTTTAATCAGCCCCAGCATTTT. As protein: CASSKTGDFNQPQHF.

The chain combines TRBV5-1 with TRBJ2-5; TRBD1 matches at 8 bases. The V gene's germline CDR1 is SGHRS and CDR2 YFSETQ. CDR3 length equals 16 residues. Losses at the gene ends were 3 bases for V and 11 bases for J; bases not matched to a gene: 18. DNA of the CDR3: TGCGCCAGCAGCTGGGGTTTGGACAGGGAAGAACGTGAGCAGTACTTC. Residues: CASSWGLDREEREQYF. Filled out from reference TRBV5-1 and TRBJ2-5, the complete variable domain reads KAGVTQTPRYLIKTRGQQVTLSCSPISGHRSVSWYQQTPGQGLQFLFEYFSETQRNKGNFPGRFSGRQFSNSRSEMNVSTLELGDSALYLCASSWGLDREEREQYFGPGTRLLVL.

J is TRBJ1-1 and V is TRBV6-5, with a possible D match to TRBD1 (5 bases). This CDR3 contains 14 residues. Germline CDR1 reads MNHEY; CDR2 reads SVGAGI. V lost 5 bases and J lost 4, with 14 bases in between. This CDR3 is CASSLSRGATEAFF. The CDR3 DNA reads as TGTGCCAGCAGTCTCTCTCGCGGGGCCACTGAAGCTTTCTTT.

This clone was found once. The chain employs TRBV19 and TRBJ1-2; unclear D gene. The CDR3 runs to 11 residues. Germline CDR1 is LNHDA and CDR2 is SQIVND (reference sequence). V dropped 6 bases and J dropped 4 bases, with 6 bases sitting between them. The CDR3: CASRRSYGYTF. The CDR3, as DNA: TGTGCCAGTAGGAGATCCTATGGCTACACCTTC.

DNA of the CDR3: TGCGCCAGCAGCCCAGGGTGGGGCTCCTACGAGCAGTACTTC. This translates into CASSPGWGSYEQYF. V is TRBV5-1 and J is TRBJ2-7; D might be TRBD1 (5 bases). In germline, CDR1 is SGHRS, CDR2 YFSETQ. Trimming took off 4 bases at V and 0 bases at J, with 11 bases between the two ends. The CDR3 has 14 amino acids.

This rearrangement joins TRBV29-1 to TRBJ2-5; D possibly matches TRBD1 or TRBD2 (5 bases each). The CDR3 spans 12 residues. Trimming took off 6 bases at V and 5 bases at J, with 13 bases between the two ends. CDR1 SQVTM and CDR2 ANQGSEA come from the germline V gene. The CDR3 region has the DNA TGCAGCGTAAGGACGGGGACGGAGACCCAGTACTTC. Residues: CSVRTGTETQYF.

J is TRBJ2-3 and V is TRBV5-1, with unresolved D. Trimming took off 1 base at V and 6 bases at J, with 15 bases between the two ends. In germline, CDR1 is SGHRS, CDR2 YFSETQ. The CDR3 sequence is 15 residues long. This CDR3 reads CASSLNNGLADTQYF. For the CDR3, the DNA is TGCGCCAGCAGCTTGAATAATGGGTTGGCGGATACGCAGTATTTT.

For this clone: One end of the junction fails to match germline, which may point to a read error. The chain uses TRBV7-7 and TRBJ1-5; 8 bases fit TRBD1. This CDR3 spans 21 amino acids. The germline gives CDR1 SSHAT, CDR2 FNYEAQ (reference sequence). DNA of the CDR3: TGTGCTAGCAGCTTACGCGAGCTCCGGGACAGGTCATGGGAGGGCAATCAGCCCCAGCATTTT. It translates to CASSLRELRDRSWEGNQPQHF.

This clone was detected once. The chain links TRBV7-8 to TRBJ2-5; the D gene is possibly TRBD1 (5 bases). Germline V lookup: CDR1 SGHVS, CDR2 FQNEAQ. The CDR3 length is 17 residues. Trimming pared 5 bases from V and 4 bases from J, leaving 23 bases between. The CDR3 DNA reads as TGTGCCAGCAGCCTCCTCGCCAGGGTGTCTATTGGAGAGACCCAGTACTTC. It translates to CASSLLARVSIGETQYF. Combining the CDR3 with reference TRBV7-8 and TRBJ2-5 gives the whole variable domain GAGVSQSPRYKVAKRGQDVALRCDPISGHVSLFWYQQALGQGPEFLTYFQNEAQLDKSGLPSDRFFAERPEGSVSTLKIQRTQQEDSAVYLCASSLLARVSIGETQYFGPGTRLLVL.

The CDR3 nucleotides are TGTGCCTGGAGTACAGGGGGAGGCACAGATACGCAGTATTTT. Translated, it gives CAWSTGGGTDTQYF. J is TRBJ2-3 and V is TRBV30; 8 bases are shared with TRBD1. The CDR3 sequence is 14 residues long. Losses at the gene ends were 2 bases for V and 1 base for J; bases not matched to a gene: 2. Germline V gives CDR1 GTSNPN, CDR2 SVGIG (reference sequence).

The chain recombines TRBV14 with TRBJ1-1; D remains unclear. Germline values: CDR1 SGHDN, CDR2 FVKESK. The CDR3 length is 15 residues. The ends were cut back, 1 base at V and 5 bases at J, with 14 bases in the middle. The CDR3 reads CASSQAGGRPTEAFF. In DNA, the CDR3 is TGTGCCAGCAGCCAAGCCGGAGGCAGGCCGACTGAAGCTTTCTTT.

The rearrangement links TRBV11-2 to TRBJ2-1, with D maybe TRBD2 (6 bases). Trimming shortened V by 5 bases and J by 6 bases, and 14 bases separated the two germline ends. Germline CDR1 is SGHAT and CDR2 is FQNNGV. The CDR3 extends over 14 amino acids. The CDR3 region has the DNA TGTGCCAGCAGCGTATCATGGGGAGGCAATGAGCAGTTCTTC. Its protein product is CASSVSWGGNEQFF.

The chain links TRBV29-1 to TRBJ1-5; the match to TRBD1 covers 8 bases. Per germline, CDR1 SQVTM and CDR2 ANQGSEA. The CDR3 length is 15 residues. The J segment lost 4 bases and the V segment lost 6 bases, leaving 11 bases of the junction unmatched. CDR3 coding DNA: TGCAGCGTAAAGTTTGGCAGGGGGCTTAATCAGCCCCAGCATTTT. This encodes CSVKFGRGLNQPQHF. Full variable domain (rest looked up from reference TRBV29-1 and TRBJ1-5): SAVISQKPSRDICQRGTSLTIQCQVDSQVTMMFWYRQQPGQSLTLIATANQGSEATYESGFVIDKFPISRPNLTFSTLTVSNMSPEDSSIYLCSVKFGRGLNQPQHFGDGTRLSIL.

CDR3 region: CASSKPGLAGAFGSYEQYF. The CDR3 nucleotides are TGTGCCAGTAGTAAGCCGGGACTAGCGGGTGCCTTTGGTTCCTACGAGCAGTACTTC. The V call is TRBV19, the J call TRBJ2-7, with 12 bases aligning to TRBD2. CDR1 is LNHDA and CDR2 is SQIVND in the germline V gene (reference sequence). With V trimmed by 4 bases and J by 1 base, 14 bases remained unmatched. The length of the CDR3 is 19 residues.

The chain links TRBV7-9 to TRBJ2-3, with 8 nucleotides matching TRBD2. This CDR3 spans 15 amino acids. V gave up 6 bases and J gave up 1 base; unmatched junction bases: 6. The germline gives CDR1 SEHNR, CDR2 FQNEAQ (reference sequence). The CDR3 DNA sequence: TGTGCCAGCAGTCGAGCGGGACTAGGCACAGATACGCAGTATTTT. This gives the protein CASSRAGLGTDTQYF.

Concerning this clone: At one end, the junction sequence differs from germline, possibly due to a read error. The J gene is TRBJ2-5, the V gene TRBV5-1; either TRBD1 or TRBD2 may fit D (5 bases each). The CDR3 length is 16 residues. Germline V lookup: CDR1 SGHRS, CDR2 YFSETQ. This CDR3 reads CASSLAGEGVEETQYF. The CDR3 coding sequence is TGTGCCAGCAGCTTGGCCGGGGAAGGGGTTGAGGAGACCCAGTACTTC.

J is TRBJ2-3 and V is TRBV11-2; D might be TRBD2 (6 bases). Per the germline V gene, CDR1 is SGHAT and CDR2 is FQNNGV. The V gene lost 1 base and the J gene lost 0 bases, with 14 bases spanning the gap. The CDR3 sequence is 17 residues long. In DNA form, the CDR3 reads TGTGCCAGCAGCTTAGCGATGGCTAGCGCTAGCACAGATACGCAGTATTTT. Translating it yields CASSLAMASASTDTQYF.

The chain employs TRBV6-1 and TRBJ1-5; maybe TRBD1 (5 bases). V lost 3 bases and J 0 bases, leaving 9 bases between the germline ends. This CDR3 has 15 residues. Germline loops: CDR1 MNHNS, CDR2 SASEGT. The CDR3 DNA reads TGTGCCAGCAGTGAGACGACAGTTAGCAATCAGCCCCAGCATTTT. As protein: CASSETTVSNQPQHF.

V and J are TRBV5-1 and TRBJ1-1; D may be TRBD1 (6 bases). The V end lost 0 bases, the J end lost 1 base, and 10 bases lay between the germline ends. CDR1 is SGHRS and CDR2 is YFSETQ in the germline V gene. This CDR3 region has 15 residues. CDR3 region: CASSLAGRGNTEAFF. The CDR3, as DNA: TGCGCCAGCAGCTTGGCCGGCAGGGGGAACACTGAAGCTTTCTTT. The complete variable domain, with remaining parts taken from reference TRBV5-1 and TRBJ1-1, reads KAGVTQTPRYLIKTRGQQVTLSCSPISGHRSVSWYQQTPGQGLQFLFEYFSETQRNKGNFPGRFSGRQFSNSRSEMNVSTLELGDSALYLCASSLAGRGNTEAFFGQGTRLTVV.

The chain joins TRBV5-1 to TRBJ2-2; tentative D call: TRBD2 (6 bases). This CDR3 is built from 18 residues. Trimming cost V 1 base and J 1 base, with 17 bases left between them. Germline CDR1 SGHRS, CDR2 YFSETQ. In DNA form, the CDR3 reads TGCGCCAGCAGCTTGACCATTAGCGGACACCAGAACACCGGGGAGCTGTTTTTT. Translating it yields CASSLTISGHQNTGELFF.

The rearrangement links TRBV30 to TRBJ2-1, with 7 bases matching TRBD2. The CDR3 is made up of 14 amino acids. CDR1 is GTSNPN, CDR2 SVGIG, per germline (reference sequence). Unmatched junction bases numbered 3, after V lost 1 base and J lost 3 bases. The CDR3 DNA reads TGTGCCTGGAGTGCCGCTAGCGGCTACAATGAGCAGTTCTTC. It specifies CAWSAASGYNEQFF. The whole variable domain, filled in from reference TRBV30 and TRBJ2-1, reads SQTIHQWPATLVQPVGSPLSLECTVEGTSNPNLYWYRQAAGRGLQLLFYSVGIGQISSEVPQNLSASRPQDRQFILSSKKLLLSDSGFYLCAWSAASGYNEQFFGPGTRLTVL.

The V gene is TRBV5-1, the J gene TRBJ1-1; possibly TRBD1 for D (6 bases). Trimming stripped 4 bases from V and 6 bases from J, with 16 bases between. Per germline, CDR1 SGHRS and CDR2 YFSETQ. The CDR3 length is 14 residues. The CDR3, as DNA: TGCGCCAGCAGCGTGTCGGACAGCCCGGCTGAAGCTTTCTTT. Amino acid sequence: CASSVSDSPAEAFF.

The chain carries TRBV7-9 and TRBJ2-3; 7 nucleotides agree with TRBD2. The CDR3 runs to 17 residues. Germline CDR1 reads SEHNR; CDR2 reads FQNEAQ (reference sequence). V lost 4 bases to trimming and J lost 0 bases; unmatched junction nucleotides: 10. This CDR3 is CASSYPKAGFSTDTQYF. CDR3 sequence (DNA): TGTGCCAGCAGCTATCCGAAAGCGGGGTTTAGCACAGATACGCAGTATTTT.

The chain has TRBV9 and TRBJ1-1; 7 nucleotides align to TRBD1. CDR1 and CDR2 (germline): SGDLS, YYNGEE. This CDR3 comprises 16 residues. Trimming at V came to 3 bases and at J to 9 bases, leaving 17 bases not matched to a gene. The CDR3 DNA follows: TGTGCCAGCAGCGAGAGCCCTCGGGACAGCCGATCAAAAGCTTTCTTT. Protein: CASSESPRDSRSKAFF. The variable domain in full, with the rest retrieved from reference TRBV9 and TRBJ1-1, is DSGVTQTPKHLITATGQRVTLRCSPRSGDLSVYWYQQSLDQGLQFLIQYYNGEERAKGNILERFSAQQFPDLHSELNLSSLELGDSALYFCASSESPRDSRSKAFFGQGTRLTVV.

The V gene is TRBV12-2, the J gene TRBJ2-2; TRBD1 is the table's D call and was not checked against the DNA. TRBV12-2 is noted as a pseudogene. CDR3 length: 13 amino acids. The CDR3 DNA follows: TGTGCAAGAACGCAGACGAACACCGGGGAGCTGTTTTTT. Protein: CARTQTNTGELFF.

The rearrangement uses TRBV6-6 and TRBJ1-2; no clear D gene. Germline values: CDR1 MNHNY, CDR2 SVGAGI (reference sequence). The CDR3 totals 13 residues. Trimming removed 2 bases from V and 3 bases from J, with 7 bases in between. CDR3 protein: CASSYGIYYGYTF. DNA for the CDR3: TGTGCCAGCAGTTACGGGATATACTATGGCTACACCTTC.

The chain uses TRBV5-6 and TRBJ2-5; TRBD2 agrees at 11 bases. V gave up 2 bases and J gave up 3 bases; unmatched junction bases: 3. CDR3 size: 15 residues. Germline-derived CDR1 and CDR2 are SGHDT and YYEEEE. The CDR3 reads CASSLLGLAEETQYF. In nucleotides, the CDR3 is TGTGCCAGCAGCTTATTGGGACTAGCGGAAGAGACCCAGTACTTC.